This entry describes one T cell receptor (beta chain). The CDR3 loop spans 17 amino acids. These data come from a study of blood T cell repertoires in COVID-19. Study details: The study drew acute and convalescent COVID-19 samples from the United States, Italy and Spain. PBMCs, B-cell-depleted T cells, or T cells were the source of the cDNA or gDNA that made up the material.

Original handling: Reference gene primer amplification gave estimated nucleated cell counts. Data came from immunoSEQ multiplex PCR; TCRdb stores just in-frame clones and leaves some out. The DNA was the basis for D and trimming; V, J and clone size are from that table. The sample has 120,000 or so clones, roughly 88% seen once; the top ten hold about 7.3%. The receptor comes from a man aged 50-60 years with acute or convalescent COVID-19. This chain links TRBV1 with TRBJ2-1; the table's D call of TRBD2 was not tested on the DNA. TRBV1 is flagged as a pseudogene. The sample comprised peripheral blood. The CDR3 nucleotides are TGCACCAGCAGCCAAGATTCGTACCCTAAGTCCTACAATGAGCAGTTCTTC. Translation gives CTSSQDSYPKSYNEQFF.